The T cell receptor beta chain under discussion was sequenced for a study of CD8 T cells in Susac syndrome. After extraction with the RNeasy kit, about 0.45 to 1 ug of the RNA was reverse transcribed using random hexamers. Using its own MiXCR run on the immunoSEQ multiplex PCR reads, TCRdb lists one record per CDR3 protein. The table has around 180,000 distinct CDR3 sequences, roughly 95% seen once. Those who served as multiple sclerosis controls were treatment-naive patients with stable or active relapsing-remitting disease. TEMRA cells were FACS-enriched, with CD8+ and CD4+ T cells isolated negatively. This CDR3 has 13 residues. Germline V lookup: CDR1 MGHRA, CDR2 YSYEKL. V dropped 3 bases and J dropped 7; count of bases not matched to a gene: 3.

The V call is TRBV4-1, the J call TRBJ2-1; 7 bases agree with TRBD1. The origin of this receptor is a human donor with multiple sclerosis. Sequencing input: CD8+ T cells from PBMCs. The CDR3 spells CASSHVQGNEQFF. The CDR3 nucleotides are TGCGCCAGCAGCCATGTACAGGGGAATGAGCAGTTCTTC.